Each of the 22 T cell receptor beta chains below was sequenced from the same sample in a study of OX40 agonist ivuxolimab in advanced cancers. The protocol was immunoSEQ multiplex PCR, while the TCRdb copy is restricted to in-frame clones and leaves out a portion. The sample contains about 37,000 clones, more than 75% of which appear only once. The input for sequencing was CD4+ or CD8+ T cells sorted from blood, taken in a trial of the OX40 agonist ivuxolimab. The receptors were sampled from an adult with an advanced solid tumor such as melanoma, head and neck, liver or kidney cancer.

There are a few counts of this clone. This chain links TRBV28 with TRBJ1-1; D unresolved. V was clipped by 5 bases and J by 1 base, with 11 bases between them. The germline V gene has CDR1 MDHEN and CDR2 SYDVKM. CDR3 length equals 14 residues. This CDR3 reads CASSGTAGNTEAFF. The CDR3 DNA reads as TGTGCCAGCAGTGGAACGGCGGGGAACACTGAAGCTTTCTTT.

The rearrangement joins TRBV11-2 to TRBJ2-5, with D tentatively TRBD1 or TRBD2 (5 bases each). V gave up 5 bases and J gave up 2 bases, with 15 bases separating them. The CDR3 loop spans 15 amino acids. Germline values: CDR1 SGHAT, CDR2 FQNNGV. The CDR3 region has the DNA TGTGCCAGCAGCCCGTCCGGGACGCCTCAAGAGACCCAGTACTTC. Translation gives CASSPSGTPQETQYF.

The V gene is TRBV6-6, the J gene TRBJ2-7; 8 nucleotides agree with TRBD2. This CDR3 has 15 amino acids. Germline-derived CDR1 and CDR2 are MNHNY and SVGAGI (reference sequence). With V trimmed by 6 bases and J by 0 bases, 7 bases remained unmatched. The DNA for the CDR3 is TGTGCCAGCAGACGAGAGCGGGAGCCCTCCTACGAGCAGTACTTC. This sequence encodes CASRREREPSYEQYF.

The gene calls are TRBV5-1 and TRBJ1-1; tentatively, D is TRBD1 (6 bases). V lost 4 bases, J lost 5 bases, and 24 bases lay in between. Germline CDR1 is SGHRS and CDR2 is YFSETQ. This CDR3 is 17 amino acids long. CDR3 sequence: CASSLETGPPRGTEAFF. The CDR3 coding sequence is TGCGCCAGCAGCCTGGAAACGGGACCTCCAAGGGGGACTGAAGCTTTCTTT.

The V gene is TRBV27, the J gene TRBJ2-7; D not resolved. This CDR3 has 12 residues. V was cut by 5 bases and J by 3 bases, with 8 bases left in between. CDR1 and CDR2 (germline): MNHEY, SMNVEV (reference sequence). The CDR3: CASSPTLYEQYF. CDR3 in DNA: TGTGCCAGCAGTCCTACCCTCTACGAGCAGTACTTC.

The chain has TRBV23-1 and TRBJ2-5; TRBD1 is a possible D gene (5 bases). TRBV23-1 is an ORF, with its function uncertain. V was pared by 7 bases and J by 5 bases, with 14 bases between. The CDR3 covers 13 residues. The DNA of the CDR3 is TGCGCCAGCATGTCTCAGGGTAGGGAGACCCAGTACTTC. Translation gives CASMSQGRETQYF.

The V and J genes are TRBV7-9 and TRBJ1-1; no clear D gene. The CDR3 runs 13 residues. The germline V gene encodes CDR1 SEHNR and CDR2 FQNEAQ (reference sequence). The germline V and J ends were trimmed by 5 bases and 5 bases, with 12 bases remaining between them. The CDR3 spells CASSRIPGTEAFF. DNA of the CDR3: TGTGCCAGCAGCCGAATCCCGGGGACTGAAGCTTTCTTT.

This clone occurred once. V and J are TRBV21-1 and TRBJ2-7; the table's D gene call, TRBD1, was not cross checked with the DNA. TRBV21-1 is a documented pseudogene. The CDR3 consists of 21 residues. The chain's CDR3 is CASSKKESRDRTPSMVHEQYF. Here the CDR3 DNA reads TGTGCCAGCAGCAAAAAGGAGAGCCGGGACAGGACCCCATCTATGGTCCACGAGCAGTACTTC.

The chain uses TRBV30 and TRBJ2-5; 8 bases agree with TRBD1. V lost 8 bases and J lost 0; bases outside the gene matches: 5. Germline lookup yields CDR1 GTSNPN and CDR2 SVGIG (reference sequence). The CDR3 runs 13 residues. The CDR3 spells CAGQGTHQETQYF. The CDR3 DNA sequence: TGTGCCGGACAGGGTACCCACCAAGAGACCCAGTACTTC.

The chain combines TRBV9 with TRBJ2-3, with 10 bases identical to TRBD2. The CDR3 contains 12 residues. The V segment lost 5 bases and the J segment 8 bases; nucleotides outside the gene matches: 2. CDR1 SGDLS and CDR2 YYNGEE come from the germline V gene. The chain's CDR3 is CASSSSGGTQYF. CDR3 DNA sequence: TGTGCCAGCAGTTCTAGCGGGGGTACGCAGTATTTT.

As DNA, the CDR3 is TGTGCCAGCAGCTTACCATGGGGCCGGGGCCCTTTGGCTTTCTTT. Residues: CASSLPWGRGPLAFF. This rearrangement joins TRBV7-9 to TRBJ1-1; TRBD1 might be the D (5 bases). The germline V gene has CDR1 SEHNR and CDR2 FQNEAQ (reference sequence). CDR3 length: 15 amino acids. The V and J ends lost 2 bases and 11 bases respectively, with 21 bases between them.

The gene calls are TRBV10-3 and TRBJ2-2; D may match TRBD1 or TRBD2 (5 bases each). With 8 bases removed from V and 4 bases from J, the gap between germline ends came to 5 bases. Germline V lookup: CDR1 ENHRY, CDR2 SYGVKD. The CDR3 is 11 residues long. The CDR3 region is CAIGGTGELFF. The CDR3, as DNA: TGTGCCATCGGGGGCACCGGGGAGCTGTTTTTT.

This chain joins TRBV7-8 and TRBJ2-1; possibly TRBD1 for D (5 bases). There are 15 residues in the CDR3. Trimming shortened V by 2 bases and J by 7 bases, and 15 bases separated the two germline ends. Per the germline V gene, CDR1 is SGHVS and CDR2 is FQNEAQ. This CDR3 is CASSLLDSPGNEQFF. As DNA, the CDR3 is TGTGCCAGCAGCTTACTTGACAGCCCAGGTAATGAGCAGTTCTTC.

The chain employs TRBV6-5 and TRBJ2-5, with TRBD1 as a possible D gene (5 bases). The V gene lost 4 bases and the J gene lost 1 base, with 10 bases spanning the gap. The CDR3 spans 14 residues. Germline loops: CDR1 MNHEY, CDR2 SVGAGI. CDR3 in amino acids: CASSSTGVQETQYF. CDR3 nucleotide sequence: TGTGCCAGCAGTTCAACAGGCGTCCAAGAGACCCAGTACTTC.

Concerning this clone: At the DNA level, this CDR3 is encoded by other sequences in the same sample as well. The CDR3, as DNA: TGTGCCAGCAGTTTGTCTAGCGGGAGGGCCAATGAGCAGTTCTTC. It is translated as CASSLSSGRANEQFF. The rearrangement uses TRBV27 and TRBJ2-1, with TRBD2 matching over 12 bases. Germline loops: CDR1 MNHEY, CDR2 SMNVEV (reference sequence). The CDR3 runs 15 residues. V lost 3 bases, J lost 6 bases, and 3 bases stayed unmatched.

The chain has TRBV10-3 and TRBJ1-4; 7 positions match TRBD1. Germline V CDR1 and CDR2: ENHRY, SYGVKD. Germline trimming cut 0 bases from V and 14 bases from J; bases unmatched to any gene: 12. This CDR3 contains 15 residues. The CDR3 DNA is TGTGCCATCAGTGAGTCGAGGGCAGGGGGAGCGACGCTGTTTTTT. Amino acids: CAISESRAGGATLFF.

J is TRBJ1-5 and V is TRBV15, with D perhaps matching TRBD1 (5 bases). The CDR3 has 15 amino acids. V lost 0 bases, J lost 7 bases, and 13 bases lay in between. Germline V CDR1 and CDR2: LNHNV, YYDKDF (reference sequence). The CDR3 nucleotides read TGTGCCACCAGCAGAGATATCAGGGAGGGACAGCCCCAGCATTTT. Protein sequence: CATSRDIREGQPQHF.

The chain joins TRBV9 to TRBJ2-7; D may correspond to TRBD1 or TRBD2 (6 bases each). The CDR3 consists of 15 residues. Germline lookup yields CDR1 SGDLS and CDR2 YYNGEE. Between the trimmed V and J ends, which lost 0 bases and 3 bases, there was a span of 13 bases. CDR3 bases: TGTGCCAGCAGCGTAGGGGGGGCACTGAGCTACGAGCAGTACTTC. This sequence encodes CASSVGGALSYEQYF.

The rearrangement joins TRBV10-2 to TRBJ2-1; D perhaps matches TRBD2 (6 bases). The germline V and J ends were trimmed by 0 bases and 3 bases, with 12 bases remaining between them. The CDR3 is 16 amino acids. The germline gives CDR1 WSHSY, CDR2 SAAADI. CDR3 sequence: CASSESGGVIYNEQFF. CDR3 bases: TGCGCCAGCAGTGAGTCTGGCGGGGTGATCTACAATGAGCAGTTCTTC.

The J gene is TRBJ2-3, the V gene TRBV27; no definite D call. The V end lost 5 bases, the J end lost 3 bases, and 6 bases lay between the germline ends. The CDR3 runs 12 residues. CDR1 and CDR2 (germline): MNHEY, SMNVEV (reference sequence). The CDR3 coding sequence is TGTGCCAGCAGTCAACAAACAGATACGCAGTATTTT. Translated, it gives CASSQQTDTQYF.

The rearrangement links TRBV7-2 to TRBJ2-3, with D perhaps assigned TRBD1 or TRBD2 (6 bases each). This CDR3 contains 12 residues. The V and J ends lost 10 bases and 7 bases respectively, with 15 bases between them. Per germline, CDR1 SGHTA and CDR2 FQGNSA. The CDR3 coding sequence is TGTGCCACCACACTAGGGGGGAATACGCAGTATTTT. This encodes CATTLGGNTQYF.

This chain uses TRBV7-9 with TRBJ2-2, with D unclear. Trimming cost V 3 bases and J 6 bases, with 5 bases left between them. Germline assignment: CDR1 SEHNR and CDR2 FQNEAQ (reference sequence). CDR3 length: 12 amino acids. The CDR3 bases are TGTGCCAGCAGCTTTCGGTCCGGGGAGCTGTTTTTT. The encoded protein is CASSFRSGELFF.